The 5 T cell receptor beta chains below were found in one sample sequenced in a study of T cell repertoires in cytomegalovirus infection. Antigens of these TCRs are unknown. From the reads, TCRdb called clonotypes with MiXCR, one entry per CDR3 protein. Of hundreds of thousands of distinct CDR3 sequences listed, approximately 33% were seen once; the top ten hold around a sixth. Here the sequenced sample was cultured PBMCs, taken from culture after CMV antigen stimulation. The receptors here all came from a human donor in good health (CMV status not recorded). Some clones in this sample may be carry-over from other donors' samples.

This clonotype was recorded a few times. This rearrangement joins TRBV11-2 to TRBJ2-1, with 7 nucleotides matching TRBD2. Germline trimming cut 6 bases from V and 7 bases from J; bases unmatched to any gene: 9. CDR1 is SGHAT, CDR2 FQNNGV, per germline. There are 14 residues in the CDR3. CDR3 DNA sequence: TGTGCCAGCAGGCGGGAGTCCGGAAAGAATGAGCAGTTCTTC. This codes for CASRRESGKNEQFF. The variable domain in full, with the rest retrieved from reference TRBV11-2 and TRBJ2-1, is EAGVAQSPRYKIIEKRQSVAFWCNPISGHATLYWYQQILGQGPKLLIQFQNNGVVDDSQLPKDRFSAERLKGVDSTLKIQPAKLEDSAVYLCASRRESGKNEQFFGPGTRLTVL.

This clonotype was counted ten times or more. This chain links TRBV7-2 with TRBJ2-7; TRBD2 matches 7 bases. With V trimmed by 5 bases and J by 2 bases, 9 bases remained unmatched. The germline V gene has CDR1 SGHTA and CDR2 FQGNSA. The CDR3 consists of 15 residues. Written as DNA, the CDR3 is TGTGCCAGCAGCCCGAGACGCGGGAGTACCTACGAGCAGTACTTC. Translation: CASSPRRGSTYEQYF.

In the case of this clonotype: At one of its ends the junction is not consistent with the germline gene, which may arise from a read error. The gene calls are TRBV28 and TRBJ1-2, with a weak D call TRBD1 (5 bases). The CDR3 runs to 17 residues. Looked up from germline, CDR1 is MDHEN and CDR2 is SYDVKM. The CDR3 spells CANSYRVRDGGNYGYTF. In nucleotides, the CDR3 is TGTGCCAACAGTTACCGGGTGAGGGACGGTGGTAACTATGGCTACACCTTC.

The chain is built from TRBV7-2 and TRBJ2-1, with a weak D call TRBD1 (5 bases). The CDR3 runs to 15 residues. The V gene lost 1 base and the J gene lost 3 bases, with 10 bases spanning the gap. Germline-derived CDR1 and CDR2 are SGHTA and FQGNSA. In DNA form, the CDR3 reads TGTGCCAGCAGCTTAGGGACACCTTTCTACAATGAGCAGTTCTTC. This encodes CASSLGTPFYNEQFF.

V usage is TRBV10-3 and J usage is TRBJ2-7, with TRBD2 matching 11 bases. This CDR3 has 15 residues. J was trimmed by 6 bases and V by 2 bases; bases with no gene match: 6. CDR1 is ENHRY and CDR2 is SYGVKD in the germline V gene. CDR3 nucleotide sequence: TGTGCCATCAGTGAGATAGCGGGGGGGCTCGGCGAGCAGTACTTC. This encodes CAISEIAGGLGEQYF.